This is a list of T cell receptor beta chains from one sample in a study of T cell repertoires in cytomegalovirus infection. TCRdb itself ran the reads through MiXCR, one entry per CDR3 protein. Among some 310,000 distinct CDR3 sequences, just under 25% were seen once, and the ten largest hold 13%. Antigen specificity for these receptors is unknown. The specimen comprised cultured PBMCs, sampled from culture after CMV antigen stimulation. The receptors come from a human donor in good health (CMV status not recorded). Some clones in this sample may be carry-over from other donors' samples. Both conserved end residues are part of each CDR3. A D gene is named only where the DNA matches it firmly. Size values are once, few and many counts, or a class for expanded clones, and some rows have none.

v_call: TRBV7-2; j_call: TRBJ1-5; clone_size: many; d_call: -; cdr3_aa: CASSSGNYQPQHF; cdr3_nt: TGTGCCAGCAGCTCAGGCAATTATCAGCCCCAGCATTTT
v_call: TRBV7-2; j_call: TRBJ2-1; clone_size: many; d_call: -; cdr3_aa: CASSLVLIAIGNEQFF; cdr3_nt: TGTGCCAGCAGCTTAGTGCTTATCGCAATCGGCAATGAGCAGTTCTTC
v_call: TRBV11-3; j_call: TRBJ2-2; clone_size: many; d_call: -; cdr3_aa: CASSLFPETRELFF; cdr3_nt: TGTGCCAGCAGCTTATTTCCAGAGACCCGGGAGCTGTTTTTT
v_call: TRBV7-9; j_call: TRBJ2-1; clone_size: once; d_call: TRBD2; cdr3_aa: CASSRTSGILGEQFF; cdr3_nt: TGTGCCAGCAGCCGGACTAGCGGGATTTTGGGTGAGCAGTTCTTC
v_call: TRBV6-1; j_call: TRBJ1-1; clone_size: few; d_call: -; cdr3_aa: CASPRPGGTEAFF; cdr3_nt: TGTGCCAGCCCTAGACCTGGGGGGACTGAAGCTTTCTTT
v_call: TRBV6-2/TRBV6-3; j_call: TRBJ2-7; clone_size: once; d_call: -; cdr3_aa: CAIQRGERTYEQYF; cdr3_nt: TGTGCCATACAGAGGGGGGAACGAACCTACGAGCAGTACTTC
v_call: TRBV27; j_call: TRBJ2-2; clone_size: -; d_call: TRBD2; cdr3_aa: CASSFRRSGRAWELFF; cdr3_nt: TGTGCCAGCAGTTTCCGACGTAGCGGGAGGGCCTGGGAGCTGTTTTTT
v_call: TRBV7-9; j_call: TRBJ2-3; clone_size: many; d_call: -; cdr3_aa: CASSLQTGTDTQYF; cdr3_nt: TGTGCCAGCAGCTTACAGACAGGCACAGATACGCAGTATTTT
v_call: TRBV7-9; j_call: TRBJ2-4; clone_size: -; d_call: -; cdr3_aa: CASSATGDAKNIQYF; cdr3_nt: TGTGCCAGCAGCGCAACAGGAGACGCCAAAAACATTCAGTACTTC
v_call: TRBV5-1; j_call: TRBJ1-2; clone_size: -; d_call: TRBD1; cdr3_aa: CASRQDRGDGYTF; cdr3_nt: TGCGCCAGCAGACAAGACAGGGGTGATGGCTACACCTTC
v_call: TRBV10-3; j_call: TRBJ2-3; clone_size: -; d_call: -; cdr3_aa: CAISQLEVGTDTQYF; cdr3_nt: TGTGCCATCAGTCAACTAGAAGTCGGCACAGATACGCAGTATTTT
v_call: TRBV5-1; j_call: TRBJ2-3; clone_size: many; d_call: -; cdr3_aa: CASSWKGRTDTQYF; cdr3_nt: TGCGCCAGCAGCTGGAAGGGCCGCACAGATACGCAGTATTTT
v_call: TRBV6-2/TRBV6-3; j_call: TRBJ1-1; clone_size: -; d_call: -; cdr3_aa: CASRSHSGRSNTEAFF; cdr3_nt: TGTGCCAGCAGATCACACTCCGGAAGGTCTAACACTGAAGCTTTCTTT
v_call: TRBV10-3; j_call: TRBJ1-2; clone_size: -; d_call: -; cdr3_aa: CAISTKTGAGYTF; cdr3_nt: TGTGCCATCAGTACGAAGACAGGAGCTGGCTACACCTTC
v_call: TRBV6-2/TRBV6-3; j_call: TRBJ2-2; clone_size: few; d_call: TRBD1; cdr3_aa: CAAQQGVASGELFF; cdr3_nt: TGTGCCGCCCAACAGGGGGTGGCTTCCGGGGAGCTGTTTTTT
v_call: TRBV5-5; j_call: TRBJ2-7; clone_size: few; d_call: -; cdr3_aa: CASSLFQTYEQYF; cdr3_nt: TGTGCCAGCAGCTTGTTCCAGACTTACGAGCAGTACTTC
v_call: TRBV7-2; j_call: TRBJ2-5; clone_size: many; d_call: TRBD2; cdr3_aa: CASSLFSGKQETQYF; cdr3_nt: TGTGCCAGCAGCCTCTTTAGCGGGAAACAAGAGACCCAGTACTTC
v_call: TRBV6-1; j_call: TRBJ2-7; clone_size: -; d_call: -; cdr3_aa: CASSWGDMTYEQYF; cdr3_nt: TGTGCCAGCAGTTGGGGGGACATGACCTACGAGCAGTACTTC
v_call: TRBV20-1; j_call: TRBJ2-7; clone_size: -; d_call: TRBD2; cdr3_aa: CSARDWVLAGISYEQYF; cdr3_nt: TGCAGTGCTAGAGATTGGGTACTAGCGGGGATCTCCTACGAGCAGTACTTC
v_call: TRBV6-1; j_call: TRBJ2-1; clone_size: few; d_call: TRBD2; cdr3_aa: CASSRLGEGLGEQFF; cdr3_nt: TGTGCCAGCAGTCGCCTGGGGGAGGGCCTTGGTGAGCAGTTCTTC
v_call: TRBV11-1; j_call: TRBJ2-7; clone_size: few; d_call: TRBD2; cdr3_aa: CASSQAGDEQYF; cdr3_nt: TGTGCCAGCAGCCAAGCGGGAGACGAGCAGTACTTC
v_call: TRBV7-2; j_call: TRBJ1-6; clone_size: medium-sized; d_call: -; cdr3_aa: CASSWSGDTGSPLHF; cdr3_nt: TGTGCCAGCAGCTGGAGCGGGGATACGGGTTCACCCCTCCACTTT
v_call: TRBV20-1; j_call: TRBJ1-1; clone_size: few; d_call: TRBD1; cdr3_aa: CSAGEDREAFF; cdr3_nt: TGCAGTGCTGGAGAGGACAGGGAAGCTTTCTTT
v_call: TRBV19; j_call: TRBJ1-3; clone_size: -; d_call: -; cdr3_aa: CASTYKGPLGNTIYF; cdr3_nt: TGTGCCAGTACCTATAAGGGACCTCTTGGAAACACCATATATTTT
v_call: TRBV29-1; j_call: TRBJ1-1; clone_size: -; d_call: -; cdr3_aa: CSVTRRNTEAFF; cdr3_nt: TGCAGCGTTACCCGTAGGAACACTGAAGCTTTCTTT
v_call: TRBV29-1; j_call: TRBJ2-5; clone_size: few; d_call: -; cdr3_aa: CSAEGGSETQYF; cdr3_nt: TGCAGCGCCGAAGGGGGGTCAGAGACCCAGTACTTC
v_call: TRBV24-1; j_call: TRBJ1-4; clone_size: -; d_call: -; cdr3_aa: CATSALGEKLFF; cdr3_nt: TGTGCCACTTCAGCCCTCGGGGAAAAACTGTTTTTT
v_call: TRBV7-2; j_call: TRBJ1-1; clone_size: many; d_call: -; cdr3_aa: CASSPTPGGTEAFF; cdr3_nt: TGTGCCAGCAGCCCGACCCCCGGGGGCACTGAAGCTTTCTTT
v_call: TRBV7-2; j_call: TRBJ2-1; clone_size: many; d_call: -; cdr3_aa: CASSSGVRYNEQFF; cdr3_nt: TGTGCCAGCAGCTCGGGAGTGCGATACAATGAGCAGTTCTTC
v_call: TRBV7-4; j_call: TRBJ2-1; clone_size: many; d_call: TRBD2; cdr3_aa: CASSLVVTSGRVGYNEQFF; cdr3_nt: TGTGCCAGCAGCTTAGTAGTAACTAGCGGGAGGGTAGGATACAATGAGCAGTTCTTC
v_call: TRBV19; j_call: TRBJ1-1; clone_size: -; d_call: TRBD1; cdr3_aa: CASSARTGQNTEAFF; cdr3_nt: TGTGCCAGTAGTGCTCGGACAGGACAGAACACTGAAGCTTTCTTT
v_call: TRBV7-2; j_call: TRBJ2-1; clone_size: many; d_call: -; cdr3_aa: CASSLARSAEQFF; cdr3_nt: TGTGCCAGCAGCTTAGCGAGGAGCGCTGAGCAGTTCTTC
v_call: TRBV7-9; j_call: TRBJ2-5; clone_size: many; d_call: TRBD2; cdr3_aa: CASSKEIAGGSRETQYF; cdr3_nt: TGTGCCAGCAGTAAGGAGATAGCGGGAGGAAGTCGAGAGACCCAGTACTTC
v_call: TRBV5-1; j_call: TRBJ2-2; clone_size: -; d_call: -; cdr3_aa: CASSTGLTELPVGLFF; cdr3_nt: TGCGCCAGCAGCACGGGCCTTACAGAGCTTCCGGTGGGGCTGTTTTTT
v_call: TRBV4-3; j_call: TRBJ2-6; clone_size: few; d_call: TRBD1; cdr3_aa: CASSPGTGGISGANVLTF; cdr3_nt: TGCGCCAGCAGCCCCGGGACAGGGGGGATATCGGGGGCCAACGTCCTGACTTTC
v_call: TRBV7-2; j_call: TRBJ2-3; clone_size: many; d_call: TRBD2; cdr3_aa: CASSYNGGTDTQYF; cdr3_nt: TGTGCCAGCAGCTACAACGGGGGGACAGATACGCAGTATTTT
v_call: TRBV19; j_call: TRBJ1-1; clone_size: few; d_call: -; cdr3_aa: CASSPLQGFTEAFF; cdr3_nt: TGTGCCAGTAGCCCACTCCAGGGCTTCACTGAAGCTTTCTTT
v_call: TRBV20-1; j_call: TRBJ1-6; clone_size: -; d_call: -; cdr3_aa: CSATGTANSPLHF; cdr3_nt: TGCAGTGCAACCGGGACGGCTAATTCACCCCTCCACTTT
v_call: TRBV6-6; j_call: TRBJ2-3; clone_size: few; d_call: TRBD2; cdr3_aa: CASSYSSPWEGRLDTQYF; cdr3_nt: TGTGCCAGCAGTTACTCGAGTCCGTGGGAGGGCCGGTTAGATACGCAGTATTTT
v_call: TRBV6-6; j_call: TRBJ2-4; clone_size: few; d_call: -; cdr3_aa: CASSPAGTSKNIQYF; cdr3_nt: TGTGCCAGCAGTCCCGCCGGGACCAGCAAAAACATTCAGTACTTC
v_call: TRBV12-3/TRBV12-4; j_call: TRBJ2-3; clone_size: few; d_call: -; cdr3_aa: CASRVRTDTQYF; cdr3_nt: TGTGCCAGCAGAGTTCGCACAGATACGCAGTATTTT
v_call: TRBV27; j_call: TRBJ2-1; clone_size: many; d_call: -; cdr3_aa: CASSPRLDANEQFF; cdr3_nt: TGTGCCAGCAGCCCTCGACTAGATGCGAATGAGCAGTTCTTC
v_call: TRBV12-3/TRBV12-4; j_call: TRBJ1-5; clone_size: many; d_call: -; cdr3_aa: CASSPRQGSNQPQHF; cdr3_nt: TGTGCCAGCAGCCCCCGCCAGGGGAGCAATCAGCCCCAGCATTTT
v_call: TRBV12-3/TRBV12-4; j_call: TRBJ2-6; clone_size: -; d_call: -; cdr3_aa: CASILEEGAGANVLTF; cdr3_nt: TGTGCCAGCATCCTAGAGGAGGGAGCCGGGGCCAACGTCCTGACTTTC
v_call: TRBV5-1; j_call: TRBJ2-7; clone_size: -; d_call: -; cdr3_aa: CASSLGGQEYLEQYF; cdr3_nt: TGCGCCAGCAGCTTGGGCGGCCAGGAGTACCTCGAGCAGTACTTC
v_call: TRBV4-3; j_call: TRBJ2-3; clone_size: -; d_call: -; cdr3_aa: CASSQESDRRVQYF; cdr3_nt: TGCGCCAGCAGCCAAGAGTCGGATAGAAGGGTGCAGTATTTT
v_call: TRBV25-1; j_call: TRBJ2-3; clone_size: few; d_call: -; cdr3_aa: CASSATFSTDTQYF; cdr3_nt: TGTGCCAGCAGTGCCACCTTTAGCACAGATACGCAGTATTTT
v_call: TRBV7-2; j_call: TRBJ1-5; clone_size: few; d_call: -; cdr3_aa: CASSLTTRGQPQHF; cdr3_nt: TGTGCCAGCAGTCTTACAACCCGGGGACAGCCCCAGCATTTT